This T cell receptor beta chain was observed in a study of blood T cell repertoires in COVID-19. Original processing methods: Amplified reference gene primers provided the basis for estimating nucleated cell counts. Generated by immunoSEQ multiplex PCR, the TCRdb table keeps only in-frame clones and is missing some. V, J and clone size derive from that table, while D and trimming were established from the DNA sequence. Of around 170,000 clones in the sample, around 83% were seen once. Per germline, CDR1 SGHNT and CDR2 YENEEA. This CDR3 spans 14 amino acids. V was pared by 0 bases and J by 4 bases, with 9 bases between.

The genes are TRBV11-3 and TRBJ1-2; D may be TRBD1 (5 bases). The sequence was collected from a human donor in a cohort sampled during active COVID-19. The sample taken for sequencing was peripheral blood. For the CDR3, the DNA is TGTGCCAGCAGCTTAGATCAGGGAGGCTATGGCTACACCTTC. Translated, it gives CASSLDQGGYGYTF.